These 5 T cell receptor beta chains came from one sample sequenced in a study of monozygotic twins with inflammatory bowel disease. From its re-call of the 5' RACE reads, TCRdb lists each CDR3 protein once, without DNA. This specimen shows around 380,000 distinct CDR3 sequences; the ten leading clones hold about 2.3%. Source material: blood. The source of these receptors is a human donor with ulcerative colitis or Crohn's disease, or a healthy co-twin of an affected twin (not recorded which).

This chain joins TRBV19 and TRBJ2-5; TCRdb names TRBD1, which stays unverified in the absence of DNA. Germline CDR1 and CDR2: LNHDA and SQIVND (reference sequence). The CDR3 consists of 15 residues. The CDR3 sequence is CASSTGTGGQETQYF.

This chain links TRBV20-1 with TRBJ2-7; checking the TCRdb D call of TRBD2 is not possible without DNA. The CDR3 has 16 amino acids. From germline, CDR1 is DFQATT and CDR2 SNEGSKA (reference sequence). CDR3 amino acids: CSATPLSGGPSYEQYF.

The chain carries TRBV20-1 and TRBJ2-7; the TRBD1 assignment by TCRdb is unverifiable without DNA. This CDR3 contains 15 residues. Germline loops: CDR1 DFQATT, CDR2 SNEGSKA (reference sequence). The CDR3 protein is CSASPWGTGRNEQYF.

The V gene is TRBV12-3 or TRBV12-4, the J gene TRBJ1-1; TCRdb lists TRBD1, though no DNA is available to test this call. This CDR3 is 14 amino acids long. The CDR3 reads CASRLGQSNTEAFF.

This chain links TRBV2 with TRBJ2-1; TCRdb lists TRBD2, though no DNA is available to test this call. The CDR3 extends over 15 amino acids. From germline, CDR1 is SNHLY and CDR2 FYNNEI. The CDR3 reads CASTAGPSSYNEQFF.